The TCR beta chain described here comes from a study of blood T cell repertoires in COVID-19. On the study more broadly: Samples of COVID-19 (acute and convalescent) were obtained from the United States, Italy and Spain. The cDNA or gDNA used as material had been derived from T cells, B-cell-depleted T cells, or PBMCs.

Per the study methods: From reference gene primer amplification, estimates of nucleated cell counts were derived. The protocol was immunoSEQ multiplex PCR, while the TCRdb copy is restricted to in-frame clones and leaves out a portion. V, J and clone size reflect that table, while D and trimming were determined from the DNA. Of around 300,000 clones in the sample, 70% to 90% were seen once. The sequenced sample was peripheral blood. This sequence was found in a woman in her sixties or seventies with acute or convalescent COVID-19.

The CDR3 loop reads CASERDQVSNTEAFF. DNA of the CDR3: TGTGCCAGCGAGAGGGATCAGGTGTCGAACACTGAAGCTTTCTTT. The rearrangement joins TRBV6-5 to TRBJ1-1; D gene ambiguous. Germline V gene sequence: CDR1 MNHEY, CDR2 SVGAGI. The CDR3 covers 15 residues. Trimming took off 8 bases at V and 1 base at J, with 17 bases between the two ends.